These T cell receptor beta chains were read from a single sample in a study of T cells after yellow fever vaccination. TCRdb re-called the 5' RACE reads with MiXCR, one entry per CDR3 protein. The data contain 250,000 to 350,000 distinct CDR3 sequences, approximately 7% of them singletons. Sequenced material: PBMCs, taken more than 40 days after the first yellow fever vaccination. These receptors originate from a man between 18 and 29 years old who received the YFV17D yellow fever vaccine. Each CDR3 is given with its conserved first and last residue. A D gene is named only where the DNA matches it firmly. Clone size appears in some rows only: once, few, many, or a class for an expanded clone.

d_call	v_call	clone_size	j_call	cdr3_aa	cdr3_nt
TRBD1	TRBV5-1	few	TRBJ1-6	CASSRTGARNSPLHF	TGCGCCAGCAGTCGGACAGGGGCCAGAAATTCACCCCTCCACTTT
.	TRBV4-1	.	TRBJ1-3	CASSPNDRASGNTIYF	TGCGCCAGCAGCCCGAACGATAGGGCCTCTGGAAACACCATATATTTT
.	TRBV18	few	TRBJ2-5	CATTFGGLETQYF	TGTGCCACCACGTTTGGAGGGTTGGAGACCCAGTACTTC
.	TRBV6-5	many	TRBJ1-5	CASSFGRENQPQHF	TGTGCCAGCAGTTTCGGACGGGAAAATCAGCCCCAGCATTTT
TRBD1	TRBV27	few	TRBJ1-1	CASRTGPEAFF	TGTGCCAGCAGGACAGGGCCAGAAGCTTTCTTT
.	TRBV2	.	TRBJ2-1	CASRDSAGDEQFF	TGTGCCAGCAGGGACTCCGCGGGCGATGAGCAGTTCTTC
.	TRBV5-4	few	TRBJ2-1	CASSFGASSYNEQFF	TGTGCCAGCAGCTTCGGGGCGAGCTCCTACAATGAGCAGTTCTTC
.	TRBV29-1	many	TRBJ1-1	CSVGDTEAFF	TGCAGCGTTGGTGACACTGAAGCTTTCTTT
.	TRBV5-1	few	TRBJ1-4	CASSWGYATNEKLFF	TGCGCCAGCAGCTGGGGATACGCAACTAATGAAAAACTGTTTTTT
TRBD2	TRBV7-2	few	TRBJ2-2	CASSLFSGGNTGELFF	TGTGCCAGCAGCTTATTTAGCGGGGGTAACACCGGGGAGCTGTTTTTT
TRBD1	TRBV20-1	few	TRBJ2-2	CSARTGTGNTGELFF	TGCAGTGCCCGGACCGGGACAGGGAACACCGGGGAGCTGTTTTTT
.	TRBV25-1	.	TRBJ2-7	CASSAGVTYEQYF	TGTGCCAGCAGTGCGGGGGTTACCTACGAGCAGTACTTC
TRBD1	TRBV4-1	.	TRBJ2-3	CASAHRGRSTDTQYF	TGCGCCAGCGCGCACAGGGGTAGGAGCACAGATACGCAGTATTTT
TRBD2	TRBV13	few	TRBJ2-1	CASGAGVFNEQFF	TGTGCCAGCGGAGCGGGGGTTTTTAATGAGCAGTTCTTC
.	TRBV20-1	few	TRBJ1-1	CSARTRGGTEAFF	TGCAGTGCTCGGACAAGGGGCGGCACTGAAGCTTTCTTT
TRBD1	TRBV25-1	few	TRBJ2-1	CASSELRTGEDEQFF	TGTGCCAGCAGTGAACTCCGGACAGGGGAGGATGAGCAGTTCTTC
TRBD1	TRBV20-1	few	TRBJ1-4	CSADERQGTKKLFF	TGCAGTGCCGACGAGAGACAGGGGACGAAAAAACTGTTTTTT
TRBD1	TRBV7-2	.	TRBJ2-3	CASSRYGQGPTDTQYF	TGTGCCAGCAGCAGATACGGACAGGGACCCACAGATACGCAGTATTTT
.	TRBV20-1	few	TRBJ2-5	CSARDLKPLRYLETQYF	TGCAGTGCTAGAGATCTTAAGCCCCTTAGGTATTTAGAGACCCAGTACTTC
.	TRBV7-8	few	TRBJ1-1	CASSPDPGWNSGTEAFF	TGTGCCAGCAGCCCCGACCCAGGGTGGAATAGCGGAACTGAAGCTTTCTTT
.	TRBV20-1	many	TRBJ2-1	CSAGRDAGISEQFF	TGCAGTGCCGGCCGGGACGCTGGTATTAGTGAGCAGTTCTTC
.	TRBV20-1	few	TRBJ2-3	CSARDPSLGGTQYF	TGCAGTGCTAGAGATCCCTCATTGGGGGGAACGCAGTATTTT
TRBD2	TRBV7-2	many	TRBJ2-4	CASSLAGTKKNIQYF	TGTGCCAGCAGCTTAGCCGGGACTAAAAAAAACATTCAGTACTTC
.	TRBV7-2	few	TRBJ2-3	CASSPRGGLTQYF	TGTGCCAGCAGCCCGAGGGGTGGTCTTACGCAGTATTTT